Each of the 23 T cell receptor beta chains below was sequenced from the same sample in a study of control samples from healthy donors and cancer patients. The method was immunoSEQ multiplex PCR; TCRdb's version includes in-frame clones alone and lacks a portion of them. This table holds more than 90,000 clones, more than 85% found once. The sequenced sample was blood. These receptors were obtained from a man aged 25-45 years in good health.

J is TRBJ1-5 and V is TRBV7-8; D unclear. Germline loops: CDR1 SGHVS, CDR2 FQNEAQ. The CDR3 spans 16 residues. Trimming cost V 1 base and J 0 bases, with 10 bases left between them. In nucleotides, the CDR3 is TGTGCCAGCAGCTTAGTAGTGGCTTATAGCAATCAGCCCCAGCATTTT. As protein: CASSLVVAYSNQPQHF.

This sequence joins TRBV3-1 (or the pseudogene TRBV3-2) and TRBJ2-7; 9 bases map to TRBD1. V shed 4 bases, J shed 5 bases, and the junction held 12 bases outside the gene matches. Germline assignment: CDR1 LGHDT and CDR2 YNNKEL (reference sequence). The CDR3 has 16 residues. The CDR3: CASSRTRGQGLDEQYF. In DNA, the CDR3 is TGTGCCAGCAGCCGCACACGAGGACAGGGGTTGGACGAGCAGTACTTC.

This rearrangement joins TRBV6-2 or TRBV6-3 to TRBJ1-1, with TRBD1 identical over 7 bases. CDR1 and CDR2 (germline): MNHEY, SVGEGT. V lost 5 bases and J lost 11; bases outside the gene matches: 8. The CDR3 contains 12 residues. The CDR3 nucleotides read TGTGCCAGCAGTACAGGGACAGCCGGCGCTTTCTTT. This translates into CASSTGTAGAFF.

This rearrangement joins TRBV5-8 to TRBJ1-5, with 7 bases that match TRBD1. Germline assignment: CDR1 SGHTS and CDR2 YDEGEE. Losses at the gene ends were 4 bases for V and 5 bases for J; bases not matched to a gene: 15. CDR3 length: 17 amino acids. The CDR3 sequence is CASSHGEIGTADQPQHF. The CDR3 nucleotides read TGTGCCAGCAGCCACGGGGAAATCGGGACAGCGGATCAGCCCCAGCATTTT.

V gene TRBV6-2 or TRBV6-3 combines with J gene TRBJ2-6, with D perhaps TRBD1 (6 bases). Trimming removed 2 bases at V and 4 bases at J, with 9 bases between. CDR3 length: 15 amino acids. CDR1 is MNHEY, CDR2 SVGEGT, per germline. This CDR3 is CASSYQGTGANVLTF. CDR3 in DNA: TGTGCCAGCAGTTACCAGGGGACCGGGGCCAACGTCCTGACTTTC.

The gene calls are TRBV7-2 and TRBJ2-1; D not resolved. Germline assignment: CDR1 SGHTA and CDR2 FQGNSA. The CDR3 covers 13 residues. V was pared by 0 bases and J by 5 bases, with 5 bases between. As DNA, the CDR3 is TGTGCCAGCAGCTTAGCGCCGAACAATGAGCAGTTCTTC. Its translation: CASSLAPNNEQFF.

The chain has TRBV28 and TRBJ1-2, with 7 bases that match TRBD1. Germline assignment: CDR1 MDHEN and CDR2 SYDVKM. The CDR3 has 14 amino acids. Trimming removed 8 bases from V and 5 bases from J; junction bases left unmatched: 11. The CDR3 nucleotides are TGTGCCAGCGGAGAGTCCAGGGGGAGGTATGGCTACACCTTC. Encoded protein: CASGESRGRYGYTF.

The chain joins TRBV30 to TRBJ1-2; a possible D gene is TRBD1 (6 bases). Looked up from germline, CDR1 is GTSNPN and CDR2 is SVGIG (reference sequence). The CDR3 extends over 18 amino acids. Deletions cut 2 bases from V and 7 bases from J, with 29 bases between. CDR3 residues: CAWSQGRTAASLTIGYTF. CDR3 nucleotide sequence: TGTGCCTGGAGTCAGGGCCGGACAGCGGCTTCTTTAACTATTGGCTACACCTTC.

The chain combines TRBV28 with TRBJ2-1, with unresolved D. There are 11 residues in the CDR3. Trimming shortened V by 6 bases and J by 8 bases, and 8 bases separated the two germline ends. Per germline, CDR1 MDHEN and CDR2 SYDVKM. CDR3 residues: CASRYWDEQFF. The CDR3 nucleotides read TGTGCCAGCAGATATTGGGATGAGCAGTTCTTC.

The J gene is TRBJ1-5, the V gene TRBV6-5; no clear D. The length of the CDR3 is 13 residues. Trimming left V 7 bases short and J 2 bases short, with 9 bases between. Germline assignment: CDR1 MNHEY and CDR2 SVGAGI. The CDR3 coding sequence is TGTGCCAGCACCTCCGGGGGCAATCAGCCCCAGCATTTT. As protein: CASTSGGNQPQHF.

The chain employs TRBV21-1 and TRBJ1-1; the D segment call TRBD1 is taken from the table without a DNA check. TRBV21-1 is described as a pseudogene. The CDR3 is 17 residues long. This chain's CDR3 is CASSKGWDRALNTEAFF. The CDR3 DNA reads TGTGCCAGCAGCAAAGGATGGGACAGGGCTCTGAACACTGAAGCTTTCTTT.

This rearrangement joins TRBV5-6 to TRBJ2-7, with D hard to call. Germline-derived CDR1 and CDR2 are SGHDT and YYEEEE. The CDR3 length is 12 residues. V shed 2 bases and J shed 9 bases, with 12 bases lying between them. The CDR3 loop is CASSLNSPLQYF. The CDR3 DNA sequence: TGTGCCAGCAGCTTAAACAGCCCTTTGCAGTACTTC.

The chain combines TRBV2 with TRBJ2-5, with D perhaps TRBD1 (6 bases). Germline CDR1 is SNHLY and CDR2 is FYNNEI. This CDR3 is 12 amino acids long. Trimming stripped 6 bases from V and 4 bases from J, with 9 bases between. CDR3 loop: CASRRTVETQYF. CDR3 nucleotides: TGTGCCAGCAGAAGGACAGTAGAGACCCAGTACTTC. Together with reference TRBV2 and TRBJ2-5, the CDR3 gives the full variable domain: EPEVTQTPSHQVTQMGQEVILRCVPISNHLYFYWYRQILGQKVEFLVSFYNNEISEKSEIFDDQFSVERPDGSNFTLKIRSTKLEDSAMYFCASRRTVETQYFGPGTRLLVL.

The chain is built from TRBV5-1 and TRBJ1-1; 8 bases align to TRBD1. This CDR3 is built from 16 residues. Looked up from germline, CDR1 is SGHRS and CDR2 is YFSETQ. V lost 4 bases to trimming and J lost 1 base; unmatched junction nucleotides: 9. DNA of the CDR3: TGCGCCAGCAGCGCTCGACAGGGGAGGAGGAACACTGAAGCTTTCTTT. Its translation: CASSARQGRRNTEAFF.

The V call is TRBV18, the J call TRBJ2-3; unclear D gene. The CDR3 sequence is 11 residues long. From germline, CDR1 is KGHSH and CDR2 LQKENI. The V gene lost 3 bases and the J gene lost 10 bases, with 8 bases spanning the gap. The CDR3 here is CASSPNDAQYF. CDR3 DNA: TGTGCCAGCTCACCGAATGATGCGCAGTATTTT.

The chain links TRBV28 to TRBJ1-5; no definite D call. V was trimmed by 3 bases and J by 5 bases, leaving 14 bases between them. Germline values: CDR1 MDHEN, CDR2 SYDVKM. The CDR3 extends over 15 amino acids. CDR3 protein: CASSFLPPNYQPQHF. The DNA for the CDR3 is TGTGCCAGCAGTTTTCTGCCTCCCAATTATCAGCCCCAGCATTTT.

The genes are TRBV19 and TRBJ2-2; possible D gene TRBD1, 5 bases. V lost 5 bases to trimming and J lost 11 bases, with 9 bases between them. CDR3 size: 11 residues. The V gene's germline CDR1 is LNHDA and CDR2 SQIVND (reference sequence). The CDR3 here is CASSWGVELFF. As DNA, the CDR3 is TGTGCCAGTAGTTGGGGCGTTGAGCTGTTTTTT.

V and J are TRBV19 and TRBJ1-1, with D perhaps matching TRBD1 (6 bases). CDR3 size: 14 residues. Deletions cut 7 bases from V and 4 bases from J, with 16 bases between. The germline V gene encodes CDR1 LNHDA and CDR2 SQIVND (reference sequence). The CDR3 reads CASKTPGASTEAFF. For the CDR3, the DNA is TGTGCCAGTAAGACCCCAGGGGCCAGCACTGAAGCTTTCTTT.

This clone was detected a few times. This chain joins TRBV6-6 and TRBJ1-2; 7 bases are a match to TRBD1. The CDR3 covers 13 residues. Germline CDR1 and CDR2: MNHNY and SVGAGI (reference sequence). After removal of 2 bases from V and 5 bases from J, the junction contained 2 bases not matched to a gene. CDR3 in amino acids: CASSYRDRYGYTF. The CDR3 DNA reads TGTGCCAGCAGTTACAGGGACAGATATGGCTACACCTTC.

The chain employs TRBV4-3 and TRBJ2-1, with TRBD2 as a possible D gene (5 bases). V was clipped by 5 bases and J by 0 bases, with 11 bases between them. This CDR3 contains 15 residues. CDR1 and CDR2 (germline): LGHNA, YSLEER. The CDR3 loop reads CASSVGESSYNEQFF. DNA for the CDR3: TGCGCCAGCAGCGTGGGAGAGAGCTCCTACAATGAGCAGTTCTTC.

CDR3 nucleotide sequence: TGTGCCAGTAGCCTCGGACAGGGGGGCTATGGCTACACCTTC. Its protein product is CASSLGQGGYGYTF. V usage is TRBV19 and J usage is TRBJ1-2, with 10 bases aligning to TRBD1. Germline loops: CDR1 LNHDA, CDR2 SQIVND (reference sequence). V was pared by 6 bases and J by 4 bases, with 5 bases of the junction left unmatched. The CDR3 spans 14 residues.

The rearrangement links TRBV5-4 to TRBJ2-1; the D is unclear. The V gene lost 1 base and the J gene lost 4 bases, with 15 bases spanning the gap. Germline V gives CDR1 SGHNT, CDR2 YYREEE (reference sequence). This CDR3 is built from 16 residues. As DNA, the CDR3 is TGTGCCAGCAGCTTGTCGGCCCTTACAAAATACAATGAGCAGTTCTTC. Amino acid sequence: CASSLSALTKYNEQFF.

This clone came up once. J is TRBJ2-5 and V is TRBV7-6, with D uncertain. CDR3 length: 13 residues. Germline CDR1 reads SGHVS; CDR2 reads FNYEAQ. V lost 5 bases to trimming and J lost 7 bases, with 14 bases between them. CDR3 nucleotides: TGTGCCAGCAGCAGGACCGTAACGGGGACCCAGTACTTC. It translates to CASSRTVTGTQYF.